Listed below are T cell receptor beta chains from one sample, sequenced in a study of T-cell memory formation after mild COVID-19. Each CDR3 protein is one row after TCRdb ran MiXCR on the 5' RACE reads. The table has around 370,000 distinct CDR3 sequences, approximately 21% seen once. The sequenced sample was PBMCs or a T cell subset sorted from them (not recorded which). The receptors stem from an adult woman who had mild COVID-19 (a few samples of this study predate the infection). Cell type and time point are not known. Each CDR3 is given with its conserved first and last residue. A D gene is named only where the DNA matches it firmly. Expanded clones get a size class; other rows say once, few or many, or leave the size out.

d_call	clone_size	v_call	j_call	cdr3_aa	cdr3_nt
-	-	TRBV24-1	TRBJ1-5	CATSDRLGLSNQPQHF	TGTGCCACCAGTGACCGACTGGGGTTAAGCAATCAGCCCCAGCATTTT
TRBD2	few	TRBV5-1	TRBJ2-5	CASSSARGGGLETQYF	TGCGCCAGCAGCTCTGCCCGTGGCGGGGGGCTTGAGACCCAGTACTTC
-	many	TRBV11-1	TRBJ2-2	CASSRKGNTGELFF	TGTGCCAGCAGCCGTAAGGGGAACACCGGGGAGCTGTTTTTT
-	-	TRBV4-3	TRBJ2-3	CASSQGTFFTDTQYF	TGCGCCAGCAGCCAAGGAACTTTCTTCACAGATACGCAGTATTTT
TRBD2	-	TRBV25-1	TRBJ2-3	CASSERGTSGDTQYF	TGTGCCAGCAGTGAACGGGGGACTAGCGGAGATACGCAGTATTTT
TRBD1	-	TRBV4-1	TRBJ1-1	CASSLAGQDTEAFF	TGCGCCAGCAGCCTCGCGGGACAGGACACTGAAGCTTTCTTT
-	-	TRBV6-1	TRBJ2-3	CASSDPKEGGGASVQYF	TGTGCCAGCAGTGACCCCAAGGAAGGTGGGGGGGCCTCCGTACAGTATTTT
-	few	TRBV24-1	TRBJ2-1	CATSDSLMTGRGANEQFF	TGTGCCACCAGTGATTCATTAATGACAGGAAGGGGGGCCAATGAGCAGTTCTTC
-	few	TRBV12-3/TRBV12-4	TRBJ1-1	CASSFGSGEAFF	TGTGCCAGCAGTTTCGGCAGCGGTGAAGCTTTCTTT
-	-	TRBV6-1	TRBJ2-3	CASSEGTLGTDTQYF	TGTGCCAGCAGTGAGGGGACACTAGGCACAGATACGCAGTATTTT
-	few	TRBV9	TRBJ2-1	CASSPTGGGEQFF	TGTGCCAGCAGCCCGACCGGGGGTGGGGAGCAGTTCTTC
TRBD2	-	TRBV20-1	TRBJ2-1	CSATLGGGYNEQFF	TGCAGTGCGACCCTCGGCGGGGGCTACAATGAGCAGTTCTTC
-	-	TRBV29-1	TRBJ2-7	CSVLGRGRYEQYF	TGCAGCGTTCTGGGCAGGGGAAGGTACGAGCAGTACTTC
TRBD2	-	TRBV9	TRBJ2-1	CASSVDGGLGVQFF	TGTGCCAGCAGCGTAGACGGAGGACTAGGGGTGCAGTTCTTC
TRBD1	many	TRBV10-3	TRBJ2-1	CAISESGQVFRGQFF	TGTGCCATCAGTGAGTCGGGACAGGTCTTCAGGGGGCAGTTCTTC
-	-	TRBV19	TRBJ1-1	CASAPWGANTEAFF	TGTGCCAGTGCCCCGTGGGGGGCGAACACTGAAGCTTTCTTT
-	few	TRBV9	TRBJ2-1	CASSTSGDYNEQFF	TGTGCCAGCAGCACCTCAGGGGACTACAATGAGCAGTTCTTC
TRBD1	many	TRBV5-1	TRBJ2-3	CASSFKGASTDTQYF	TGCGCCAGCAGCTTTAAGGGGGCTAGCACAGATACGCAGTATTTT
-	-	TRBV18	TRBJ2-2	CASSPPQPLVTGELFF	TGTGCCAGCTCACCACCGCAGCCCTTGGTCACCGGGGAGCTGTTTTTT
-	few	TRBV25-1	TRBJ1-2	CASTEPPRGYGYTF	TGTGCCAGCACCGAGCCCCCGAGGGGCTATGGCTACACCTTC
TRBD2	-	TRBV29-1	TRBJ2-1	CSVGTSGHGSYNEQFF	TGCAGCGTCGGGACTAGCGGACATGGCTCCTACAATGAGCAGTTCTTC
-	-	TRBV7-8	TRBJ2-4	CASSERTLAKNIQYF	TGTGCCAGTTCAGAAAGGACGCTAGCCAAAAACATTCAGTACTTC
-	few	TRBV29-1	TRBJ1-1	CSVDSTEAFF	TGCAGCGTTGACAGCACTGAAGCTTTCTTT
-	-	TRBV5-1	TRBJ2-5	CASSSDGSLETQYF	TGCGCCAGCAGCTCGGACGGTTCGTTGGAGACCCAGTACTTC
-	few	TRBV7-9	TRBJ1-2	CASSLVGQGYGYTF	TGTGCCAGCAGCTTAGTAGGGCAGGGATATGGCTACACCTTC
TRBD2	-	TRBV5-1	TRBJ2-3	CASRAGGPIDTQYF	TGCGCCAGCAGAGCGGGAGGGCCGATAGATACGCAGTATTTT
-	few	TRBV18	TRBJ1-2	CASSRDGYTF	TGTGCCAGCTCAAGGGATGGCTACACCTTC
TRBD1	-	TRBV7-9	TRBJ2-6	CASSLAGQGSGANVLTF	TGTGCCAGCAGCTTAGCGGGACAGGGATCGGGGGCCAACGTCCTGACTTTC
-	-	TRBV20-1	TRBJ1-2	CSAVGTTYGYTF	TGCAGTGCGGTGGGGACAACATATGGCTACACCTTC
-	-	TRBV4-1	TRBJ1-6	CASSQGVPYSPLHF	TGCGCCAGCAGCCAAGGGGTACCCTATTCACCCCTCCACTTT
-	few	TRBV12-3/TRBV12-4	TRBJ2-5	CASSDSLVETQYF	TGTGCCAGCAGCGACAGTCTGGTCGAGACCCAGTACTTC
-	many	TRBV12-3/TRBV12-4	TRBJ2-1	CASSSSGRDEQFF	TGTGCCAGCAGTTCATCGGGGCGCGATGAGCAGTTCTTC